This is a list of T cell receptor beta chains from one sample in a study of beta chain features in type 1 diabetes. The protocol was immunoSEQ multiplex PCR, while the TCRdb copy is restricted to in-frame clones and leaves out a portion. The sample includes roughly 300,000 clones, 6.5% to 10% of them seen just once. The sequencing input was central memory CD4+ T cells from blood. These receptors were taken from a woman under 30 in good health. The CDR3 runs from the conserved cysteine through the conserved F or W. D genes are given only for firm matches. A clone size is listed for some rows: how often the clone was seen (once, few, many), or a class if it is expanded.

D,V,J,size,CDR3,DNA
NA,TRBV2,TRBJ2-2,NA,CASSEGLAGGELFF,TGTGCCAGCAGCGAGGGACTTGCTGGCGGGGAGCTGTTTTTT
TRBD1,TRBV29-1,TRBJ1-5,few,CSVVDREEHF,TGCAGCGTTGTCGACAGGGAGGAGCATTTT
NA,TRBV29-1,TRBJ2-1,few,CSVEMGSHEQFF,TGCAGCGTTGAGATGGGGTCTCATGAGCAGTTCTTC
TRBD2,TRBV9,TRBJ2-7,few,CASSVGLAGEHEQYF,TGTGCCAGCAGCGTAGGACTAGCGGGAGAGCACGAGCAGTACTTC
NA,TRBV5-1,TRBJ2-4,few,CASSFTPQGSKNIQYF,TGCGCCAGCAGCTTTACGCCCCAGGGATCCAAAAACATTCAGTACTTC
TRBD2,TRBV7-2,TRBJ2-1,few,CASSLDGTSNNEQFF,TGTGCCAGCAGCTTAGACGGGACTAGCAACAATGAGCAGTTCTTC
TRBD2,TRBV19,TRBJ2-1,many,CASSMGLAGANSYNEQFF,TGTGCCAGTAGTATGGGACTAGCGGGAGCCAACTCCTACAATGAGCAGTTCTTC
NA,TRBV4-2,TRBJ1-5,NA,CASSQSDTQPQHF,TGTGCCAGCAGCCAAAGCGACACTCAGCCCCAGCATTTT
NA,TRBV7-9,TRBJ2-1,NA,CASSLLAYEQFF,TGTGCCAGCAGCTTACTAGCGTATGAGCAGTTCTTC
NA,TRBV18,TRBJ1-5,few,CASSPVQLNSNQPQHF,TGTGCCAGCTCACCAGTTCAGCTTAATAGCAATCAGCCCCAGCATTTT
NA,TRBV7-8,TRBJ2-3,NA,CASSFTRADTQYF,TGTGCCAGCAGCTTTACCAGAGCAGATACGCAGTATTTT
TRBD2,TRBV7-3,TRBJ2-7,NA,CASSLSGRASEQYF,TGTGCCAGCAGCTTGAGCGGGAGGGCCTCCGAGCAGTACTTC
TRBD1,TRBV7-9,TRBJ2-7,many,CAGSRTGADEQYF,TGTGCCGGGAGTCGGACAGGGGCGGACGAGCAGTACTTC
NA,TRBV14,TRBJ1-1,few,CASSPRTFGTEAFF,TGTGCCAGCAGCCCGAGGACATTCGGGACTGAAGCTTTCTTT
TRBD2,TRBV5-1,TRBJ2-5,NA,CASSSGLHQETQYF,TGCGCCAGCAGCTCGGGACTACACCAAGAGACCCAGTACTTC
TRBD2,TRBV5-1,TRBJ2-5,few,CASTRTSGQETQYF,TGCGCCAGCACACGGACTAGCGGCCAAGAGACCCAGTACTTC
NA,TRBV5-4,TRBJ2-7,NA,CASSLEPSGEQYF,TGTGCCAGCAGCTTGGAGCCATCAGGAGAGCAGTACTTC
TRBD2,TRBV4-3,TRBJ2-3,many,CASSQDFALAGAPHTQYF,TGCGCCAGCAGCCAAGACTTCGCTCTAGCGGGAGCCCCCCATACGCAGTATTTT
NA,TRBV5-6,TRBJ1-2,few,CASSLEQNGYTF,TGTGCCAGCAGCTTGGAACAGAATGGCTACACCTTC
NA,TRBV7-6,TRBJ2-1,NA,CASSKRTAFGGNEQFF,TGTGCCAGCAGCAAACGGACAGCGTTCGGTGGGAATGAGCAGTTCTTC
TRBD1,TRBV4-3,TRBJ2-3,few,CASSQEERGRADTQYF,TGCGCCAGCAGCCAAGAAGAGAGGGGGCGGGCAGATACGCAGTATTTT
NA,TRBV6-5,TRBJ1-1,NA,CASIESGPGTEAFF,TGTGCCAGCATCGAATCGGGCCCGGGCACTGAAGCTTTCTTT
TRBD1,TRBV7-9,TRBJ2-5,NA,CASSPTGTGGFQETQYF,TGTGCCAGCAGCCCGACTGGGACAGGAGGGTTCCAAGAGACCCAGTACTTC
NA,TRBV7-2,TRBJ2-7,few,CASSLGQASYEQYF,TGTGCCAGCAGCTTAGGACAGGCTAGCTACGAGCAGTACTTC
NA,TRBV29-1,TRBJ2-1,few,CSVETSTSYNEQFF,TGCAGCGTTGAGACCTCTACCTCCTACAATGAGCAGTTCTTC
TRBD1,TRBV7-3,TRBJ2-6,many,CASSPTGLAGANVLTF,TGTGCCAGCAGCCCGACAGGGTTGGCCGGGGCCAACGTCCTGACTTTC
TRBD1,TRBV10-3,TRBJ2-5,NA,CAISGDSYQETQYF,TGTGCCATCAGTGGGGACAGTTATCAAGAGACCCAGTACTTC
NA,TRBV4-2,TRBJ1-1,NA,CASSQGGGKLNTEAFF,TGTGCCAGCAGCCAAGGGGGGGGCAAATTGAACACTGAAGCTTTCTTT
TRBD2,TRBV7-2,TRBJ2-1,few,CASSGAGGFRGEQFF,TGTGCCAGCAGCGGCGCGGGAGGGTTTAGGGGCGAGCAGTTCTTC
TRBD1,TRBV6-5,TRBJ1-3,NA,CASSVQGVGNTIYF,TGTGCCAGCAGCGTTCAGGGGGTCGGAAACACCATATATTTT
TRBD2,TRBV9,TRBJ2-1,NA,CASSPRVSGRNEQFF,TGTGCCAGCAGCCCTCGCGTTAGCGGGAGGAATGAGCAGTTCTTC
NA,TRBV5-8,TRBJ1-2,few,CASSLTGNGYTF,TGTGCCAGCAGCTTAACAGGGAATGGCTACACCTTC
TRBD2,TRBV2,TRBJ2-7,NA,CASSGVLREGIDEQYF,TGTGCCAGCAGTGGTGTTTTGCGGGAGGGCATTGACGAGCAGTACTTC
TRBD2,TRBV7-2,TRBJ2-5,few,CASSFVVSGGETQYF,TGTGCCAGCAGCTTCGTCGTTAGCGGGGGAGAGACCCAGTACTTC
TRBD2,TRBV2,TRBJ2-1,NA,CASSELLAGGNNEQFF,TGTGCCAGCAGTGAATTGCTAGCGGGAGGTAACAATGAGCAGTTCTTC
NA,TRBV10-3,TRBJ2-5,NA,CASSSPGETQYF,TGTGCCAGCAGTTCTCCAGGAGAGACCCAGTACTTC
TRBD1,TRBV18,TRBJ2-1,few,CASSRDSLPRNEQFF,TGTGCCAGCTCCCGGGACAGCCTCCCTCGGAATGAGCAGTTCTTC
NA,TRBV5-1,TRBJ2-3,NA,CASSGSTDTQYF,TGCGCCAGCAGCGGCTCCACAGATACGCAGTATTTT
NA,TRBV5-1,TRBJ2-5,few,CASSLEGGTETQYF,TGCGCCAGCAGCTTGGAGGGGGGGACGGAGACCCAGTACTTC
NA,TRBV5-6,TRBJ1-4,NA,CASSAWGRGGEKLFF,TGTGCCAGCAGCGCCTGGGGCAGGGGAGGAGAAAAACTGTTTTTT
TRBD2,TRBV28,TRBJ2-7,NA,CASTRTSGTYEQYF,TGTGCCAGCACCCGGACTAGCGGCACCTACGAGCAGTACTTC
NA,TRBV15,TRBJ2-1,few,CATSRDGGEQFF,TGTGCCACCAGCAGAGATGGGGGGGAGCAGTTCTTC
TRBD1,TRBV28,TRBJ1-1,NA,CASTRQGNTEAFF,TGTGCCAGCACAAGACAGGGAAACACTGAAGCTTTCTTT
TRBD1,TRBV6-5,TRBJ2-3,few,CASRERGQGTDTQYF,TGTGCCAGCAGAGAGCGGGGACAGGGAACAGATACGCAGTATTTT
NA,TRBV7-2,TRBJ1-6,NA,CASSWGSTNSPLHF,TGTGCCAGCAGCTGGGGGTCCACTAATTCACCCCTCCACTTT
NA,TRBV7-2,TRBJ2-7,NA,CASSFDPGGYEQYF,TGTGCCAGCAGCTTTGATCCCGGGGGCTACGAGCAGTACTTC
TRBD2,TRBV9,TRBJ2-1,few,CASSVDSGRAHNEQFF,TGTGCCAGCAGCGTAGATTCCGGGAGGGCCCACAATGAGCAGTTCTTC
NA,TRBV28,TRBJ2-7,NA,CASSLGTSYEQYF,TGTGCCAGCAGTTTAGGGACCTCCTACGAGCAGTACTTC
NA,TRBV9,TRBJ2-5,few,CASSGLEETQYF,TGTGCCAGCAGCGGATTAGAAGAGACCCAGTACTTC
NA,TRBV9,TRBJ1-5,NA,CASSAGGGVNQPQHF,TGTGCCAGCAGCGCAGGAGGGGGAGTCAATCAGCCCCAGCATTTT
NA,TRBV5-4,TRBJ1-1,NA,CASSFRQARWGTEAFF,TGTGCCAGCAGCTTCAGGCAGGCCAGGTGGGGCACTGAAGCTTTCTTT
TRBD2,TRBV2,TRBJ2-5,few,CASSVAGGPKNQYF,TGTGCCAGCAGCGTAGCGGGAGGGCCGAAAAACCAGTACTTC